The T cell receptor (beta chain) under discussion was sequenced for a study of cytomegalovirus exposure and HLA in healthy donors. The germline V gene encodes CDR1 MDHEN and CDR2 SYDVKM. V lost 6 bases, J lost 3 bases, and 9 bases lay in between. The CDR3 runs 13 residues. 13 Jbeta primers and 60 Vbeta primers were used for the PCR. Sequencing was performed with immunoSEQ multiplex PCR; in TCRdb, only in-frame clones are kept and a portion is missing. The sample has over 150,000 clones; 80% are singletons. The chain has TRBV28 and TRBJ1-5, with a possible D match to TRBD1 (6 bases). Sequenced sample: PBMCs. The receptor was isolated from a man aged 25 to 40 in good health and CMV-seropositive. Here the CDR3 DNA reads TGTGCCAGCAGGACAGGATCCAATCAGCCCCAGCATTTT. It translates to CASRTGSNQPQHF.